This TCR beta chain was captured by sequencing in a study of blood T cells in healthy people across ages. The study's findings and limits: Unknown CMV status may confound age-related changes in expanded clones.

The authors ran a second PCR of 7 to 11 cycles using a sample-barcoded 5' primer and a J-beta primer mix. Every molecule of cDNA carried a tag from a template-switch adaptor with 12 random nucleotides. TCRdb reprocessed the 5' RACE reads with MiXCR, giving one entry per CDR3 protein. Of about 930,000 distinct CDR3 sequences listed, just under 30% were seen once; the top ten hold roughly 10%. As to this clonotype: As yet, its antigen is unknown.

V lost 1 base and J 1 base, leaving 6 bases between the germline ends. CDR1 is SGHDT and CDR2 is YYEEEE in the germline V gene. This CDR3 has 13 residues. This same sample was also taken into another study, of T cells of mothers and their children. This second study notes: Sequencing returned over 10 million TCR beta CDR3 reads per mother and approximately 3 million per child.

Sequenced: blood. The J gene is TRBJ2-7, the V gene TRBV5-6; D call uncertain. The receptor's source is a woman between 40 and 55 years old in good health. The CDR3 DNA follows: TGTGCCAGCAGCTTGTGGCAGTCCTACGAGCAGTACTTC. Its translation: CASSLWQSYEQYF.